This TCR beta chain was sequenced for a study of technical replicates of blood from several donors (dated by TCRdb to about 2017). Per the germline V gene (reference sequence), SGHNT is the CDR1 and YYREEE is the CDR2. The CDR3 numbers 16 residues from cysteine through phenylalanine. Just CDR3 DNA is preserved here, 48 bases in frame from base 1. V loses 2 bases at its end and J loses 5 bases; junction bases beyond the gene matches: 9. Worth noting for this clone: Its antigen specificity is not known. Base qualities are not provided; no much larger clone lies one nucleotide away.

Receptor amplification or capture employed the immunoSEQ multiplex PCR assay. Entries here come from immuneACCESS through TCRdb and include only in-frame sequences with V and J called. Some clones fail to appear in such tables; in the studies checked, an unresolved V gene covers under half of the shortfall, and the cause of the remainder is unknown. This sample has about 66,000 clones in its table, and more than 85% of those were observed once. The top ten clonotypes cover roughly 4.7% of the sample. The sequence joins TRBV5-4 to TRBJ1-2, and TRBD1 matches 10 of the central bases. This TCR derives from a human donor in good health. Some clones in this sample may be carry-over from other donors' samples. The sequenced material came from PBMCs. The base sequence is TGTGCCAGCAGCTTTCTCGGGACAGGGGCTGGGTATGGCTACACCTTC. Its protein is CASSFLGTGAGYGYTF.